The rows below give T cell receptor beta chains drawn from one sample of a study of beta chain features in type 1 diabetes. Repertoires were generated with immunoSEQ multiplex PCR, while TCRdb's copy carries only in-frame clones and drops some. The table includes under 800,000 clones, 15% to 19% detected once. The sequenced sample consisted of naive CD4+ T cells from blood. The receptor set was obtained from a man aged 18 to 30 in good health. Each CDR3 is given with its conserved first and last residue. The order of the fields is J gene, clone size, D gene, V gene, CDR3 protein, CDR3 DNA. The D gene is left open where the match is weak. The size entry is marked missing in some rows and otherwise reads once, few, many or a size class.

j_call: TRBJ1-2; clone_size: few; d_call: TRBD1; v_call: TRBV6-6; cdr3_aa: CASSYPTGQGGYTF; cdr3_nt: TGTGCCAGCAGTTACCCGACAGGGCAAGGTGGCTACACCTTC
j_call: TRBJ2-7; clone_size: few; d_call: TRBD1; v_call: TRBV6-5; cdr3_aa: CASSRDRGNYEQYF; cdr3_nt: TGTGCCAGCAGCCGGGACAGGGGTAACTACGAGCAGTACTTC
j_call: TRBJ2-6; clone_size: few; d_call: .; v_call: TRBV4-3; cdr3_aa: CASSSYEGANVLTF; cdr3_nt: TGCGCCAGCAGCTCCTACGAAGGGGCCAACGTCCTGACTTTC
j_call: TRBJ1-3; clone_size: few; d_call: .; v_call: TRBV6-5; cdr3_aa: CASSYSPRAGNTIYF; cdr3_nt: TGTGCCAGCAGTTACTCGCCACGGGCTGGAAACACCATATATTTT
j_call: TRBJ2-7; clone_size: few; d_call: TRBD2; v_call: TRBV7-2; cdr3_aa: CASSSSGSSYEQYF; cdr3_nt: TGTGCCAGCAGCTCTAGCGGCTCATCCTACGAGCAGTACTTC
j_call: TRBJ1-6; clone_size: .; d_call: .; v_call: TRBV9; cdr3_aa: CASTRNINSPLHF; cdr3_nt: TGTGCGAGTACACGGAACATCAATTCACCCCTCCACTTT
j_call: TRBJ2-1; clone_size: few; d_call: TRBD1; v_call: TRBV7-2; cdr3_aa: CASSYRTGGYNEQFF; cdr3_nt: TGTGCCAGCAGCTATAGGACAGGGGGTTATAATGAGCAGTTCTTC
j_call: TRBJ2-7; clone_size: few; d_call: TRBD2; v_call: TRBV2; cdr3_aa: CASTTTSGRSYEQYF; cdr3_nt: TGTGCCAGCACTACCACTAGCGGGAGATCCTACGAGCAGTACTTC
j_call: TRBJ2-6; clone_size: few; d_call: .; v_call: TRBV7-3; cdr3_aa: CASSLKGGRAPSSGANVLTF; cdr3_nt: TGTGCCAGCAGCTTAAAAGGAGGCAGGGCCCCGAGCTCTGGGGCCAACGTCCTGACTTTC
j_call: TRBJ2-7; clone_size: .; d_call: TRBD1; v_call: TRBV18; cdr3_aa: CASSPPPGTGCHEQYF; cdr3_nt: TGTGCCAGCTCACCCCCCCCCGGGACAGGGTGTCACGAGCAGTACTTC
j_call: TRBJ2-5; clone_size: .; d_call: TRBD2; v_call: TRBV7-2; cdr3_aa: CATKQSSGRFQETQYF; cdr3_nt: TGTGCCACTAAGCAGTCCAGCGGGAGGTTCCAAGAGACCCAGTACTTC
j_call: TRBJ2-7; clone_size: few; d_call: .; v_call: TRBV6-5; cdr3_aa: CASTQNKEQYF; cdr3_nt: TGTGCCAGCACGCAGAACAAAGAGCAGTACTTC
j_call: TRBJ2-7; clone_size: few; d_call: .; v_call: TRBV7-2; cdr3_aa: CASSLGRLPRYEQYF; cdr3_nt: TGTGCCAGCAGCTTAGGCCGACTACCCCGCTACGAGCAGTACTTC
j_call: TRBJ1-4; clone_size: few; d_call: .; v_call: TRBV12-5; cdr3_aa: CASGFVPGSEKLFF; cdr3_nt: TGTGCTAGTGGTTTCGTCCCAGGGAGTGAAAAACTGTTTTTT
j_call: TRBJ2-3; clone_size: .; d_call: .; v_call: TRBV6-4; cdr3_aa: CASRGGTDTQYF; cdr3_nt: TGTGCCAGCAGGGGTGGCACAGATACGCAGTATTTT
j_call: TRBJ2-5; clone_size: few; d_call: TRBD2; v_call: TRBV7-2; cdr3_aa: CASSFSGGGETQYF; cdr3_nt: TGTGCCAGCAGCTTTAGTGGCGGGGGGGAGACCCAGTACTTC
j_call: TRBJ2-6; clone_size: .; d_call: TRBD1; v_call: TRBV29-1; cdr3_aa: CSATGSGANVLTF; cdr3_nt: TGCAGCGCGACAGGGTCTGGGGCCAACGTCCTGACTTTC
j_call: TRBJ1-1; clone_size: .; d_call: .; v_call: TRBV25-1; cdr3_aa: CASGALGADGTEAFF; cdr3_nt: TGTGCCAGCGGGGCGTTGGGAGCCGATGGCACTGAAGCTTTCTTT
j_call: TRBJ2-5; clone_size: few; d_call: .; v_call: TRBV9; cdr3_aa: CASSKQPDSQGQTQYF; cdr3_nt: TGTGCCAGCAGCAAACAACCGGACAGTCAGGGTCAGACCCAGTACTTC
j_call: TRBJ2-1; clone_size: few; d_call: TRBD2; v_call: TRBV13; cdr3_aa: CASSSAGGTNEQFF; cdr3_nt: TGTGCCAGCAGCTCAGCGGGAGGAACGAATGAGCAGTTCTTC
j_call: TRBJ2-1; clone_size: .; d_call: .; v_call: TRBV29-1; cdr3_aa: CSVVKYNEQFF; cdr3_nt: TGCAGCGTGGTTAAGTACAATGAGCAGTTCTTC
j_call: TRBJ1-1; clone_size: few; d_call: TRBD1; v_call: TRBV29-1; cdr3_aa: CSVEPGGLGSPEAFF; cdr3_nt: TGCAGCGTTGAACCAGGGGGCCTGGGCAGCCCTGAAGCTTTCTTT
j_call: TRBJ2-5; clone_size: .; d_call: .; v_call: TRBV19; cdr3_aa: CASSGAYQETQYF; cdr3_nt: TGTGCCAGTAGTGGAGCGTACCAAGAGACCCAGTACTTC
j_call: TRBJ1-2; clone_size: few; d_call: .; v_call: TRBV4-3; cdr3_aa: CASSQDTQSTANYGYTF; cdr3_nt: TGCGCCAGCAGCCAAGACACCCAATCGACGGCTAACTATGGCTACACCTTC
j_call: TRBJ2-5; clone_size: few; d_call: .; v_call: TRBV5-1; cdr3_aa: CASSLGAPQETQYF; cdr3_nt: TGCGCCAGCAGCTTGGGGGCACCCCAAGAGACCCAGTACTTC
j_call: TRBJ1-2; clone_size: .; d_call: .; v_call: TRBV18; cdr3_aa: CASSPWEGHGYTF; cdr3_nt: TGTGCCAGCTCACCATGGGAGGGGCATGGCTACACCTTC
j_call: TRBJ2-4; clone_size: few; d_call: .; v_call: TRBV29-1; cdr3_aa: CSVVSISIQYF; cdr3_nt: TGCAGCGTTGTTTCTATATCCATTCAGTACTTC
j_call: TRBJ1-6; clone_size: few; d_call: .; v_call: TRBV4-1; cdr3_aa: CASSQLYNSPLHF; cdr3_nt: TGCGCCAGCAGCCAACTCTATAATTCACCCCTCCACTTT
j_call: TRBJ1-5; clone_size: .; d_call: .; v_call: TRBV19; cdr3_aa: CASNREIGQPQHF; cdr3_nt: TGTGCCTCAAACAGGGAGATCGGTCAGCCCCAGCATTTT
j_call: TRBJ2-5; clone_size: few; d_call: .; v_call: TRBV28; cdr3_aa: CASSLVAYQETQYF; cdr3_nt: TGTGCCAGCAGTTTAGTAGCGTACCAAGAGACCCAGTACTTC
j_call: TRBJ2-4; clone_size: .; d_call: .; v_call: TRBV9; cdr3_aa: CASSVAEGTPHF; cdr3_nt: .
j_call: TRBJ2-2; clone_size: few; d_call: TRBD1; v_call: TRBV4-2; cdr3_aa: CASSQDRQGTGELFF; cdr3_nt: TGTGCCAGCAGCCAAGATCGACAGGGGACCGGGGAGCTGTTTTTT
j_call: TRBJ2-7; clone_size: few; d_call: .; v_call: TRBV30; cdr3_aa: CAWSVKPASYEQYF; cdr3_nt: TGTGCCTGGAGTGTAAAGCCAGCATCCTACGAGCAGTACTTC
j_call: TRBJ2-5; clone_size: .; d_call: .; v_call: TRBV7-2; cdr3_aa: CASSLGGSGETQYF; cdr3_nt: TGTGCCAGCAGCTTAGGAGGGTCGGGCGAGACCCAGTACTTC
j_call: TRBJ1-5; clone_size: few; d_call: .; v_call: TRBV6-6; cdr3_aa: CASSLGGGRNQPQHF; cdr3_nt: TGTGCCAGCAGTTTGGGGGGAGGGCGCAATCAGCCCCAGCATTTT
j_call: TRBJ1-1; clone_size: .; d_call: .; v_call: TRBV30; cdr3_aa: CAWTSMRAFF; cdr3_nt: TGTGCCTGGACTTCTATGAGAGCTTTCTTT
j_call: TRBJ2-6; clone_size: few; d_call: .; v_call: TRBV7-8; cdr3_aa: CASSNTGKAGANVLTF; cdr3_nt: TGTGCCAGCAGCAATACAGGGAAGGCCGGGGCCAACGTCCTGACTTTC
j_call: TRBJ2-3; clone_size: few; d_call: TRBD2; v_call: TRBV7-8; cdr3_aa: CASSHAGRMSDTQYF; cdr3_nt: TGTGCCAGCAGCCACGCCGGGAGGATGTCAGATACGCAGTATTTT
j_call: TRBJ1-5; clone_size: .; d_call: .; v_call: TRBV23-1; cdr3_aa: CASSQLRQVHVGQPQHF; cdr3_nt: TGCGCCAGCAGTCAATTGCGACAGGTTCACGTTGGACAGCCCCAGCATTTT
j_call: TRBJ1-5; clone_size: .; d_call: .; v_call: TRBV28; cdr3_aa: CAFGGGMQPQHF; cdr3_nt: TGTGCCTTTGGGGGGGGTATGCAGCCCCAGCATTTT
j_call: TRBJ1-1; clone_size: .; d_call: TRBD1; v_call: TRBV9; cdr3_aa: CASSVDRGLVFDTEAFF; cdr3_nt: TGTGCCAGCAGCGTAGATAGGGGGCTGGTCTTCGACACTGAAGCTTTCTTT
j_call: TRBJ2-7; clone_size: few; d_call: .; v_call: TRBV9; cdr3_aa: CASSERTNYEQYF; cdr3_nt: TGTGCCAGCAGCGAACGTACGAACTACGAGCAGTACTTC
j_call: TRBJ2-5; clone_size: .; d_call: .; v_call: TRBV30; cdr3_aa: CAWKGAQETQYF; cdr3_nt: TGTGCCTGGAAAGGGGCCCAAGAGACCCAGTACTTC
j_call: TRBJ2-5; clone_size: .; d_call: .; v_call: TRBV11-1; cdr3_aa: CASSTRRGIFGETQYF; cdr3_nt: TGTGCCAGCAGCACAAGGAGGGGGATTTTTGGAGAGACCCAGTACTTC
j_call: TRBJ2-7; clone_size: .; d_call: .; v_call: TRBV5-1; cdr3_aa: CASSLTTGPYEQYF; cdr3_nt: TGCGCCAGCAGCTTGACTACCGGGCCCTACGAGCAGTACTTC
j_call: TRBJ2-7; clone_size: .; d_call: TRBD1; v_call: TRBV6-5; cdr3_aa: CASSWDRLSYEQYF; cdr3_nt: TGTGCCAGCAGTTGGGACAGACTCTCCTACGAGCAGTACTTC
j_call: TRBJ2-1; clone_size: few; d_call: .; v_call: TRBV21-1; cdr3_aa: CASSYAQRGTGNNEQFF; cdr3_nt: TGTGCCAGCAGCTACGCACAGCGGGGGACAGGGAACAATGAGCAGTTCTTC
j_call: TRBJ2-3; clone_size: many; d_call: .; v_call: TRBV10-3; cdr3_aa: CAITPGPSTDTQYF; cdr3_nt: TGTGCCATCACCCCGGGGCCAAGCACAGATACGCAGTATTTT
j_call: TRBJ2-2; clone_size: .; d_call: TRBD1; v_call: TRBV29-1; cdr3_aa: CSGGQGLSGELFF; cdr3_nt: TGCAGCGGGGGACAGGGGTTGTCCGGGGAGCTGTTTTTT
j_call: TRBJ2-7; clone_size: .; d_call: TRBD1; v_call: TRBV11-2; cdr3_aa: CASSLRRITGTAPLEQYF; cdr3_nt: TGTGCCAGCAGCTTGCGGCGCATAACCGGGACAGCCCCTCTCGAGCAGTACTTC
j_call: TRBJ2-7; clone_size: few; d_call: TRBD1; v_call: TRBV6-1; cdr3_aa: CASSESYGQGLYEQYF; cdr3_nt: TGTGCCAGCAGTGAATCTTATGGACAGGGGCTCTACGAGCAGTACTTC
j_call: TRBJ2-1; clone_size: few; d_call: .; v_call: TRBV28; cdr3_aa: CASSLGAGEQFF; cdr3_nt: TGTGCCAGCAGTTTAGGGGCGGGTGAGCAGTTCTTC
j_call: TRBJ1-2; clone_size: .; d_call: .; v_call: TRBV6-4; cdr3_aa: CASSDSRERDREWTF; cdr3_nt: TGTGCCAGCAGTGACTCGAGGGAAAGGGATCGCGAGTGGACCTTC
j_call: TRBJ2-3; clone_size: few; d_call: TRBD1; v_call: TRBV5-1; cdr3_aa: CASSPGTGRTDTQYF; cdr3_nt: TGCGCCAGCAGCCCCGGGACAGGCCGCACAGATACGCAGTATTTT
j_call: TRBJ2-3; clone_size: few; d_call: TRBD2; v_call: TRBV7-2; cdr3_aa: CASSPGLAGGPGARF; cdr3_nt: TGTGCCAGCAGCCCTGGACTAGCGGGAGGGCCGGGGGCACGTTTT
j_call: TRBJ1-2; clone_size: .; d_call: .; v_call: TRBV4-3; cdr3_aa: CASSREVDRDSNYGYTF; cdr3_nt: TGCGCCAGCAGCCGGGAGGTGGACAGAGATAGCAACTATGGCTACACCTTC
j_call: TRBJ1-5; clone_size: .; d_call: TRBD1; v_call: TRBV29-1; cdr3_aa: CSVGVGQGSSNQPQHF; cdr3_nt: TGCAGCGTTGGAGTGGGACAGGGCTCTAGCAATCAGCCCCAGCATTTT
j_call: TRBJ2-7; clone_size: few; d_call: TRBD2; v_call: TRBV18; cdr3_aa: CASSPGTTSYEQYF; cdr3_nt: TGTGCCAGCTCACCAGGGACTACATCCTACGAGCAGTACTTC
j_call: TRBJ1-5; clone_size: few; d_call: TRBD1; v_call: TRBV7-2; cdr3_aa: CASSIRQGFSNQPQHF; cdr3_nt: TGTGCCAGCAGCATAAGACAGGGGTTCAGCAATCAGCCCCAGCATTTT
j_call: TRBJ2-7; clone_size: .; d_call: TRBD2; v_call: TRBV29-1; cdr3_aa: CSASPGGFYEQYF; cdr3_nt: TGCAGCGCCTCCCCGGGAGGCTTCTACGAGCAGTACTTC